The source of this T cell receptor beta chain is a study of blood T cell repertoires in COVID-19. Study-wide context: Sources were T cells, B-cell-depleted T cells, or PBMCs; the material itself was cDNA or gDNA.

This CDR3 spans 16 amino acids. Trimming removed 4 bases from V and 0 bases from J, with 17 bases in between. Germline CDR1 and CDR2: SGDLS and YYNGEE. TCRdb's table, derived via immunoSEQ multiplex PCR, lists solely in-frame clones and lacks some. The table lists fewer than 300,000 clones, 86% of them singletons. Among Cohort 3 donors, those recovered had two negative PCRs, clearance, or symptom resolution. What was sequenced was PBMCs or T cells enriched from blood (not recorded which). This TCR derives from a man aged 18 to 30 who had recovered from COVID-19. The gene calls are TRBV9 and TRBJ2-7; possible D gene TRBD2, 5 bases. The CDR3 reads CASSPRMSGGSYEQYF. DNA for the CDR3: TGTGCCAGCAGCCCCCGAATGAGCGGTGGCTCCTACGAGCAGTACTTC.